This T cell receptor (beta chain) came from a study of blood T cell repertoires in COVID-19. As for the study in general: COVID-19 samples collected from the United States, Italy and Spain covered acute and convalescent phases.

Original data processing: From reference gene primer amplification, estimates of nucleated cell counts were derived. TCRdb's table, derived via immunoSEQ multiplex PCR, lists solely in-frame clones and lacks some. The V and J calls and clone size come from that table; D and trimming were worked out from the DNA. Among 300,000 or so clones listed, over 75% were seen once. Germline V gene sequence: CDR1 ENHRY, CDR2 SYGVKD. CDR3 length: 14 amino acids. Trimming cost V 7 bases and J 8 bases; bases outside gene matches: 8. Assignment of participants to cohorts was predicated upon participant-reported clinical history.

The chain couples TRBV10-3 to TRBJ1-6; TRBD1 aligns across 7 bases. The sample consisted of PBMCs or T cells enriched from blood (not recorded which). This TCR came from a woman under 40 who had recovered from COVID-19. CDR3 in DNA: TGTGCCATCAACGGAGGGGGCACGGATTCACCCCTCCACTTT. It is translated as CAINGGGTDSPLHF.